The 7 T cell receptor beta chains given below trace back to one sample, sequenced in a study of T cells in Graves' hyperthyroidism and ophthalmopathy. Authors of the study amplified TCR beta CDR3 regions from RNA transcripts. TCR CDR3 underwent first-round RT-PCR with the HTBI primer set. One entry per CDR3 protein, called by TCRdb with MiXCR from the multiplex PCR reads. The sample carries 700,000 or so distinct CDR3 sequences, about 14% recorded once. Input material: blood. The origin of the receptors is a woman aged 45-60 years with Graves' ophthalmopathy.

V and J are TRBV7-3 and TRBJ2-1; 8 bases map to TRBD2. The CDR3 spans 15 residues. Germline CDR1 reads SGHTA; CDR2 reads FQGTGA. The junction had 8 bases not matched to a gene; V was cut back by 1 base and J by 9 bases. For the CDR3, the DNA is TGTGCCAGCAGCTTAATAGCGGGACGAATGGGTGAGCAGTTCTTC. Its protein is CASSLIAGRMGEQFF.

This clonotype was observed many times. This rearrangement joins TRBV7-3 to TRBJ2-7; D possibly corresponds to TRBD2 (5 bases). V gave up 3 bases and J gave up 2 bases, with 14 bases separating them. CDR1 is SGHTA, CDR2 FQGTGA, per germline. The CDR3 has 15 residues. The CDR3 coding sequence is TGTGCCAGCAGCTTCGTAGACTACCTAACCTACGAGCAGTACTTC. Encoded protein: CASSFVDYLTYEQYF.

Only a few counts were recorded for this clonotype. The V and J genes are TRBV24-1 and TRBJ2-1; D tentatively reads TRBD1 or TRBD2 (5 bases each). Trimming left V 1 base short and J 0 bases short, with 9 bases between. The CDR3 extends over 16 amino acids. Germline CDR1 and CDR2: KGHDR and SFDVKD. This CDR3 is CATSDLWGSSYNEQFF. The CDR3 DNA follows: TGTGCCACCAGTGATTTATGGGGGAGCTCCTACAATGAGCAGTTCTTC.

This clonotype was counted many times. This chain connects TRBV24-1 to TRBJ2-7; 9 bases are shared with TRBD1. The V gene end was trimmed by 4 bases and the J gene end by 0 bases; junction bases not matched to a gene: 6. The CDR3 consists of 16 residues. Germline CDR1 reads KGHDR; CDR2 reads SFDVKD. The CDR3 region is CATSDSGTGLSYEQYF. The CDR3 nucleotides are TGTGCCACCAGTGACTCCGGGACAGGGCTCTCCTACGAGCAGTACTTC.

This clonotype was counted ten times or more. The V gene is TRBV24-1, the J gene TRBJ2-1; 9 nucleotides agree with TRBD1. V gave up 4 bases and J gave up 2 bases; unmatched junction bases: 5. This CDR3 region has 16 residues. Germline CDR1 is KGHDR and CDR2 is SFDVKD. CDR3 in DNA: TGTGCCACCAGTGACCCGGACAGGGGAGCCTACAATGAGCAGTTCTTC. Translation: CATSDPDRGAYNEQFF.

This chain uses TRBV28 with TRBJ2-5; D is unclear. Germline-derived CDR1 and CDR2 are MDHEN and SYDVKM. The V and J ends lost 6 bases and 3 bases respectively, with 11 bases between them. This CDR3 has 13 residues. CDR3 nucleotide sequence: TGTGCCAGCAGGCCGCATACCAAAGAGACCCAGTACTTC. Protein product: CASRPHTKETQYF.

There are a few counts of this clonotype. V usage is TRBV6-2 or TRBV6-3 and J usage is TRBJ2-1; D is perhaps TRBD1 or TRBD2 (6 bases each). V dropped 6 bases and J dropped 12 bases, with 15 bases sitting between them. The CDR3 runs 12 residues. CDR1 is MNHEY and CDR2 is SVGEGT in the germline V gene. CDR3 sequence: CASRTREGGQFF. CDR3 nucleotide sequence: TGTGCCAGCAGAACCCGAGAGGGGGGGCAGTTCTTC.